This paragraph covers one T cell receptor beta chain sequence. What it binds is not known. These data come from a study of identifying expanded T cells in peripheral blood. General observations from the study: Variance in clone template counts between roughly 2-week samples significantly increased with total template count across all healthy donors. Differentially abundant clones: 0.95 to 1.5 between replicates, about 15 at around 15 days, 19 to 20 at four.

Sequencing used immunoSEQ multiplex PCR; TCRdb keeps in-frame clones, though not all of them. The sample contains 70,000 to 95,000 clones, almost 90% of which appear only once. Trimming pared 0 bases from V and 5 bases from J, leaving 10 bases between. Looked up from germline, CDR1 is LGHNA and CDR2 is YNFKEQ. CDR3 size: 14 residues. This TCR was recovered from a person between 18 and 69 years old in good health. Sequencing was done on a sample of blood. The rearrangement uses TRBV4-2 and TRBJ2-5; no clear D. The CDR3, as DNA: TGTGCCAGCAGCCAAGAGTTGGCCAGGGAGACCCAGTACTTC. It codes for CASSQELARETQYF.